One and the same sample provided the 23 T cell receptor beta chains below, sequenced in a study of blood T cell repertoires in COVID-19 (dated by TCRdb to the early 2020s). The receptor library was made with the immunoSEQ multiplex PCR assay. TCRdb mirrors the immuneACCESS table, restricted to in-frame sequences. Some clones are absent from its copies; in checked studies, under half trace to an unresolved V gene, and the reason for the others is unknown. For this sample there are about 73,000 clones; over 70% appear just once. The biggest ten clones account for more than 2.5% of the sample. The sequencing input was peripheral blood. The receptor source for this set is a man older than 75 with active or convalescent COVID-19.

This clone was counted only a few times. The chain is built from TRBV21-1 and TRBJ1-1. TRBV21-1 is assigned pseudogene status. The CDR3 runs 17 residues. The DNA of the CDR3 is TGTGCCAGCAGCAAAGGATGCAAGGTTCGGGTGAACACTGAAGCTTTCTTT. Its protein is CASSKGCKVRVNTEAFF.

The rearrangement links TRBV3-1 (or the pseudogene TRBV3-2) to TRBJ2-2, with D tentatively TRBD1 (5 bases). V was clipped by 4 bases and J by 2 bases, with 11 bases between them. Germline values: CDR1 LGHDT, CDR2 YNNKEL (reference sequence). CDR3 length: 15 amino acids. The CDR3: CASSPGSKNTGELFF. CDR3 nucleotide sequence: TGTGCCAGCAGCCCAGGGTCAAAAAACACCGGGGAGCTGTTTTTT.

V usage is TRBV30 and J usage is TRBJ1-5, with D possibly being TRBD1 (6 bases). Trimming took off 1 base at V and 2 bases at J, with 12 bases between the two ends. Germline V gene data show CDR1 as GTSNPN and CDR2 as SVGIG (reference sequence). The length of the CDR3 is 15 residues. CDR3 sequence (DNA): TGTGCCTGGAGTGGGCGAGGGGGTGGCAATCAGCCCCAGCATTTT. It is translated as CAWSGRGGGNQPQHF.

The J gene is TRBJ1-4, the V gene TRBV5-1; D perhaps matches TRBD1 (5 bases). V lost 7 bases to trimming and J lost 4 bases, with 17 bases between them. CDR1 is SGHRS and CDR2 is YFSETQ in the germline V gene. This CDR3 is built from 15 residues. The CDR3 spells CASRPSGQGNEKLFF. The CDR3 DNA follows: TGCGCCAGCCGCCCTAGTGGGCAGGGTAATGAAAAACTGTTTTTT.

The chain joins TRBV28 to TRBJ1-2; maybe TRBD1 (5 bases). CDR1 and CDR2 (germline): MDHEN, SYDVKM. V lost 6 bases and J 3 bases, leaving 11 bases between the germline ends. CDR3 length: 13 amino acids. CDR3 sequence (DNA): TGTGCCAGCAGCAGTGCGGGGGACTATGGCTACACCTTC. Its protein product is CASSSAGDYGYTF.

The CDR3, as DNA: TGTGCCAGCAGCTTAAGAGATTTCCGTGGCACCATATATTTT. Its protein product is CASSLRDFRGTIYF. The gene calls are TRBV7-2 and TRBJ1-3; D is uncertain. Per germline, CDR1 SGHTA and CDR2 FQGNSA. The CDR3 is made up of 14 amino acids. The germline V and J ends were trimmed by 2 bases and 9 bases, with 14 bases remaining between them. The full variable domain, with the rest looked up from reference TRBV7-2 and TRBJ1-3, is GAGVSQSPSNKVTEKGKDVELRCDPISGHTALYWYRQSLGQGLEFLIYFQGNSAPDKSGLPSDRFSAERTGGSVSTLTIQRTQQEDSAVYLCASSLRDFRGTIYFGEGSWLTVV.

The chain has TRBV28 and TRBJ2-7, with 9 bases that match TRBD1. Trimming cost V 3 bases and J 5 bases; bases outside gene matches: 8. The CDR3 length is 15 residues. Germline CDR1 MDHEN, CDR2 SYDVKM. The CDR3 nucleotides read TGTGCCAGCAGTTTCACCGGACAGGGGTTCGACGAGCAGTACTTC. Translated, it gives CASSFTGQGFDEQYF.

The V and J genes are TRBV27 and TRBJ1-6; TRBD1 matches at 8 bases. Germline loops: CDR1 MNHEY, CDR2 SMNVEV (reference sequence). This CDR3 is built from 19 residues. V was clipped by 1 base and J by 1 base; unmatched bases: 9. The CDR3 bases are TGTGCCAGCAGTTTATTCGGCCGGCAGGGGGCTTCCTATAATTCACCCCTCCACTTT. Residues: CASSLFGRQGASYNSPLHF.

This clone was seen once. This rearrangement joins TRBV27 to TRBJ1-5; possible D gene TRBD1, 5 bases. This CDR3 has 14 residues. Germline V lookup: CDR1 MNHEY, CDR2 SMNVEV (reference sequence). V gave up 6 bases and J gave up 11 bases, with 20 bases separating them. CDR3 sequence (DNA): TGTGCCAGCAGCGTTTCCCAGGGCCCGATGGCCCAGCATTTT. Translated: CASSVSQGPMAQHF.

The chain carries TRBV5-1 and TRBJ2-1, with 9 bases matching TRBD1. Trimming removed 2 bases from V and 8 bases from J; junction bases left unmatched: 8. This CDR3 region has 15 residues. From germline, CDR1 is SGHRS and CDR2 YFSETQ. DNA of the CDR3: TGCGCCAGCAGCTTTGGGGCGGGACAGGGCTATGAGCAGTTCTTC. This sequence encodes CASSFGAGQGYEQFF.

The chain carries TRBV5-8 and TRBJ2-3; possible D gene TRBD1, 6 bases. CDR3 size: 15 residues. Trimming left V 4 bases short and J 1 base short, with 13 bases between. Germline V lookup: CDR1 SGHTS, CDR2 YDEGEE. Here the CDR3 reads CASSRGQYRTDTQYF. DNA for the CDR3: TGTGCCAGCAGCCGAGGACAGTATCGCACAGATACGCAGTATTTT.

The chain is built from TRBV19 and TRBJ2-1; maybe TRBD2 (7 bases). CDR1 and CDR2 (germline): LNHDA, SQIVND (reference sequence). Trimming shortened V by 2 bases and J by 4 bases, and 15 bases separated the two germline ends. This CDR3 is 16 amino acids long. CDR3 DNA: TGTGCCAGTAGTATAAGTGACGGGGGGCCATACAATGAGCAGTTCTTC. This codes for CASSISDGGPYNEQFF.

This sequence joins TRBV18 and TRBJ2-5, with a tentative D call TRBD2 (7 bases). Germline V lookup: CDR1 KGHSH, CDR2 LQKENI. V gave up 2 bases and J gave up 4 bases, with 14 bases separating them. This CDR3 has 15 residues. The CDR3 DNA reads TGTGCCAGCTCACCAAGCGGACGGGGGGCAGAGACCCAGTACTTC. It translates to CASSPSGRGAETQYF.

In this sample, this clone turned up once. V and J are TRBV30 and TRBJ1-2, with no clear D. CDR1 is GTSNPN, CDR2 SVGIG, per germline (reference sequence). The CDR3 consists of 13 residues. V was clipped by 0 bases and J by 6 bases, with 11 bases between them. In nucleotides, the CDR3 is TGTGCCTGGAGTGTAAGGAGGGCGGATGGCTACACCTTC. It translates to CAWSVRRADGYTF.

This clone was seen a single time. The J gene is TRBJ2-7, the V gene TRBV7-2; TRBD2 might be the D (6 bases). Germline V CDR1 and CDR2: SGHTA, FQGNSA. V dropped 5 bases and J dropped 7 bases, with 15 bases sitting between them. The CDR3 totals 13 residues. This CDR3 reads CASSNTRGREQYF. DNA of the CDR3: TGTGCCAGCAGCAACACTCGAGGGAGGGAGCAGTACTTC.

This chain links TRBV5-1 with TRBJ1-1; the D is unclear. This CDR3 has 14 amino acids. Germline loops: CDR1 SGHRS, CDR2 YFSETQ. V lost 0 bases and J lost 6, with 12 bases in between. The CDR3 sequence is CASSLGAARAEAFF. For the CDR3, the DNA is TGCGCCAGCAGCTTGGGCGCGGCGAGGGCTGAAGCTTTCTTT.

The J gene is TRBJ2-1, the V gene TRBV15, with 9 bases that match TRBD1. The CDR3 totals 16 residues. With 1 base clipped from V and 4 bases from J, the junction kept 5 bases outside the gene matches. Germline V lookup: CDR1 LNHNV, CDR2 YYDKDF (reference sequence). The CDR3 coding sequence is TGTGCCACCAGCAGAGTTGGGACAGGGAATTACAATGAGCAGTTCTTC. Translating it yields CATSRVGTGNYNEQFF.

As concerns this clone: Sequence at one end of the junction differs from germline and may be a read error. The genes are TRBV7-2 and TRBJ2-3; 14 positions match TRBD2. The CDR3 is made up of 17 amino acids. Germline V gives CDR1 SGHTA, CDR2 FQGNSA. CDR3 region: CASSTIGTSGSRDTQYF. For the CDR3, the DNA is TGTGCCAGCAGCACAATTGGGACTAGCGGGAGCAGAGATACGCAGTATTTT.

The CDR3 DNA is TGCGCCAGCAGCTTGGACTTTACAGATACGCAGTATTTT. This encodes CASSLDFTDTQYF. This chain joins TRBV5-1 and TRBJ2-3, with D unresolved. The germline V and J ends were trimmed by 0 bases and 3 bases, with 5 bases remaining between them. Germline assignment: CDR1 SGHRS and CDR2 YFSETQ. The CDR3 is made up of 13 amino acids.

In its sample, this clone was seen a few times. The chain employs TRBV19 and TRBJ1-5; 7 bases are shared with TRBD1. The CDR3 loop spans 15 amino acids. Germline V gives CDR1 LNHDA, CDR2 SQIVND (reference sequence). Trimming removed 4 bases from V and 2 bases from J; junction bases left unmatched: 5. CDR3 nucleotides: TGTGCCAGTAGTACCAACAGGGGAGGCAATCAGCCCCAGCATTTT. This translates into CASSTNRGGNQPQHF. Combining the CDR3 with reference TRBV19 and TRBJ1-5 gives the whole variable domain DGGITQSPKYLFRKEGQNVTLSCEQNLNHDAMYWYRQDPGQGLRLIYYSQIVNDFQKGDIAEGYSVSREKKESFPLTVTSAQKNPTAFYLCASSTNRGGNQPQHFGDGTRLSIL.

This sequence joins TRBV19 and TRBJ2-7; 9 bases map to TRBD1. The CDR3 loop spans 13 amino acids. V lost 9 bases, J lost 7 bases, and 10 bases stayed unmatched. The germline CDR1 and CDR2 sequences are LNHDA and SQIVND (reference sequence). CDR3 loop: CASGHRGLGEQYF. As DNA, the CDR3 is TGTGCCAGCGGTCACAGGGGGCTAGGAGAGCAGTACTTC.

The chain employs TRBV2 and TRBJ2-7, with TRBD2 matching over 11 bases. The trim removed 6 bases at V and 2 bases at J, leaving 6 bases unmatched. This CDR3 has 15 residues. Germline-derived CDR1 and CDR2 are SNHLY and FYNNEI. For the CDR3, the DNA is TGTGCCAGCAGCAAGACTAGCGGGGCCACCTACGAGCAGTACTTC. Translating it yields CASSKTSGATYEQYF.

The rearrangement uses TRBV5-5 and TRBJ1-5; D is unclear. Trimming stripped 4 bases from V and 7 bases from J, with 18 bases between. Germline V CDR1 and CDR2: SGHKS, YYEKEE (reference sequence). The CDR3 is 15 amino acids. The CDR3 coding sequence is TGTGCCAGCAGCCCGTCTGACGAGGGCGGCCAGCCCCAGCATTTT. Its translation is CASSPSDEGGQPQHF.